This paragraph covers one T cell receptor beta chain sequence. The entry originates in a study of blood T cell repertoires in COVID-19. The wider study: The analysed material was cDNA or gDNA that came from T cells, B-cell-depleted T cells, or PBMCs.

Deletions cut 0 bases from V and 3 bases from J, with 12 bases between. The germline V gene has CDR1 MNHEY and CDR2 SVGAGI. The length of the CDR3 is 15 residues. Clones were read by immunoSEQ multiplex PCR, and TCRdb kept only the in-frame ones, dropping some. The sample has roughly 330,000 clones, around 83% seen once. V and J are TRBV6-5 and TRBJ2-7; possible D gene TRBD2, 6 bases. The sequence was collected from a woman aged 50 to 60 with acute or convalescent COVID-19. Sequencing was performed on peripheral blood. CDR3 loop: CASSYSSGGGYEQYV. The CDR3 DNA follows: TGTGCCAGCAGTTACTCCTCCGGGGGAGGCTACGAGCAGTACGTC.